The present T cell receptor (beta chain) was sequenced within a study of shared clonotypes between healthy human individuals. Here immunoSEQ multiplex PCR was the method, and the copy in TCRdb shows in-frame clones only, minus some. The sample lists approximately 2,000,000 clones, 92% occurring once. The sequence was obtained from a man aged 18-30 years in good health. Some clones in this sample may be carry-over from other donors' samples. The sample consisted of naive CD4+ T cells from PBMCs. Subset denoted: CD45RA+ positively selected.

The CDR3 protein is CASRALAAINIQYF. DNA of the CDR3: TGTGCCAGCAGGGCCCTAGCGGCCATTAACATTCAGTACTTC. The genes are TRBV2 and TRBJ2-4, with 7 bases identical to TRBD2. CDR1 SNHLY and CDR2 FYNNEI come from the germline V gene. This CDR3 region has 14 residues. With 6 bases clipped from V and 7 bases from J, the junction kept 9 bases outside the gene matches.